Listed below are T cell receptor beta chains from one sample, sequenced in a study of cytomegalovirus exposure and HLA in healthy donors. The protocol was immunoSEQ multiplex PCR, while the TCRdb copy is restricted to in-frame clones and leaves out a portion. The profile shows about 220,000 clones, 88% of them singletons. Input material: PBMCs. Receptor source: a woman aged 18-30 years in good health and CMV-seronegative. Each CDR3 is given with its conserved first and last residue. Each record gives: CDR3 protein, CDR3 DNA, J gene, D gene, clone size, V gene. The D gene is left open where the match is weak. Clone size is not always given. Where it is, it says once, few, many or a class for expanded clones.

CASTIHTGELFF | TGTGCCAGCACTATACACACCGGGGAGCTGTTTTTT | TRBJ2-2 | . | few | TRBV2
CASSLDSPSYEQYF | TGCGCCAGCAGCTTAGACAGTCCCTCCTACGAGCAGTACTTC | TRBJ2-7 | . | . | TRBV5-1
CASSFYGSWDEQFF | TGTGCCAGCAGCTTCTACGGGAGTTGGGATGAGCAGTTCTTC | TRBJ2-1 | . | . | TRBV5-8
CAISGNRGRGEQYF | TGTGCCATCAGTGGAAACAGGGGGCGGGGAGAGCAGTACTTC | TRBJ2-7 | TRBD1 | . | TRBV10-3
CASSNAGTSGINFYNEQFF | TGTGCCAGCAGCAACGCCGGGACTAGCGGGATAAACTTCTACAATGAGCAGTTCTTC | TRBJ2-1 | TRBD2 | . | TRBV13
CASGGIRDTGNTIYF | TGTGCCAGCGGAGGGATCAGGGATACCGGAAACACCATATATTTT | TRBJ1-3 | . | . | TRBV6-1
CASSRDRGSEKLFF | TGTGCCAGCAGTAGGGACAGGGGAAGCGAAAAACTGTTTTTT | TRBJ1-4 | TRBD1 | . | TRBV28
CASGQGNSYEQYF | TGCGCCAGCGGACAGGGGAACTCCTACGAGCAGTACTTC | TRBJ2-7 | TRBD1 | once | TRBV5-1
CASSTGQGWGKGYTF | TGTGCCAGCAGCACAGGACAGGGATGGGGAAAGGGCTACACCTTC | TRBJ1-2 | TRBD1 | once | TRBV5-5
CASSLWIGGSTDTQYF | TGCGCCAGCAGCTTATGGATAGGCGGTTCCACAGATACGCAGTATTTT | TRBJ2-3 | . | . | TRBV5-1
CASSSLRSVKNTGELFF | TGTGCCAGCAGTTCATTGCGTAGCGTGAAGAACACCGGGGAGCTGTTTTTT | TRBJ2-2 | . | . | TRBV27
CASSYNRAGGKYF | TGTGCCAGCAGTTACAATAGGGCAGGGGGCAAGTACTTC | TRBJ2-7 | TRBD1 | . | TRBV6-5
CASSPGRGLEAFF | TGTGCCAGCAGTCCCGGGCGGGGGTTAGAAGCTTTCTTT | TRBJ1-1 | . | . | TRBV27
CASSRSGPYEQYF | TGTGCCAGCAGTCGGTCAGGGCCTTACGAGCAGTACTTC | TRBJ2-7 | . | . | TRBV27
CASSQGQGANGPYEQYF | TGCGCCAGCAGCCAGGGGCAGGGGGCCAATGGTCCCTACGAGCAGTACTTC | TRBJ2-7 | TRBD1 | . | TRBV4-1
CASSRRLAGRSTDTQYF | TGTGCCAGCAGCCGCAGACTAGCGGGAAGGAGCACAGATACGCAGTATTTT | TRBJ2-3 | TRBD2 | . | TRBV5-6